What follows describes a single TCR beta chain. This clone was recorded only once. It has no known antigen specificity. Base-call qualities are not available, and no considerably larger clone is one nucleotide away. The data originate from a study of blood T cell repertoires in COVID-19 (TCRdb year 2020). Regarding the complete study: The collaborator samples originated in the United States, Italy and Spain and spanned the acute and convalescent phases of COVID-19. The repertoires were made available in a free public database intended to serve as a resource for research on the immune response to SARS-CoV-2. The samples were drawn from the first 160 participants of the ongoing ImmuneRACE study and from some 1,300 subjects provided by 6 global collaborators. The prospective study material was composed of cDNA or gDNA derived from T cells, B-cell-depleted T cells, or PBMCs. Sample metadata almost always included a de-identified subject ID, COVID-19 status, age in years and sex. The dataset comprised deeply sampled blood TCRbeta repertoires from subjects exposed to, actively infected with, or recovered from COVID-19. Where HLA class I and class II types were available, the types were taken from metadata supplied by the sample provider, not from assay-based typing.

The investigation overall reported the following: The quantity of clinical and demographic metadata differed by source and by participant and was supplied without curation.

TCRbeta CDR3 regions were amplified from genomic DNA using the immunoSEQ Assay, a bias-controlled multiplex PCR. As for the original processing: The number of nucleated cells in each sample was estimated by amplification of reference gene primers within the assay. To quantify the absolute abundance of each unique TCRbeta CDR3 rearrangement, sequence reads were collapsed and filtered. For each sample, productive Simpson clonality was calculated as the square root of Simpson's diversity index over productive rearrangements. Imported from immuneACCESS, the table was reduced by TCRdb to in-frame sequences with V and J called. These copies leave out some clones; in studies compared against another copy, an unresolved V gene accounts for under half, and the cause of the remainder is not known. V and J calls and clone size are given by that table; D and trimming were obtained from the DNA. This sample holds some 500,000 clones; roughly 90% were observed only once. Of the sample, about 2% is held by the ten largest clones.

According to the germline V gene, CDR1 reads KGHSH and CDR2 reads LQKENI. Trimming takes 4 bases from V and 4 bases from J, and the germline ends sit 17 bases apart. From the cysteine through the phenylalanine, the CDR3 covers 16 amino acids. Here the CDR3 DNA is all that survives: 48 bases in frame from base 1. Participants in the prospective study were enrolled through a virtual design, were aged roughly 18 to 100 years, and lived in about two dozen United States geographic areas. In the prospective study, participants were assigned to cohorts based on the clinical history participants reported in a screening survey and a study questionnaire. For ImmuneRACE Cohort 3, a participant was defined as recovered based on two consecutive negative NP/OP PCR tests, clearance by a healthcare professional, or resolution of symptoms. In the prospective study, whole blood, serum and a nasopharyngeal or oropharyngeal swab were collected from each participant by mobile phlebotomists. Prospective study participants could optionally give additional blood draws and questionnaires over an approximately two-month period. Blood samples from the prospective study were shipped frozen or at room temperature prior to DNA extraction.

Sample: PBMCs or T cells enriched from blood (not recorded which). Recombination linked TRBV18 to TRBJ1-3; there is no confident call for the D gene. The TCR was taken from a woman aged 35 to 49 who had recovered from COVID-19. CDR3 region: CASSLSPGNTGNTIYF. DNA sequence: TGTGCCAGCTCACTGAGTCCGGGGAACACAGGAAACACCATATATTTT.